This T cell receptor beta chain stems from a study of sequential checkpoint blockade in melanoma. As to treatment: randomized to nivolumab then ipilimumab (arm A) or the reverse (arm B). DNA-damaging chemotherapy had not been given to any patient beforehand. Germline CDR1 reads MNHEY; CDR2 reads SVGAGI. V was clipped by 2 bases and J by 7 bases; unmatched bases: 2. The CDR3 runs to 13 residues. Some clones are missing from TCRdb's copy, which holds only in-frame ones; the method was immunoSEQ multiplex PCR. The repertoire holds roughly 10,000 clones, with approximately 60% as singletons. The rearrangement links TRBV6-5 to TRBJ2-1, with 7 bases lining up with TRBD1. The TCR was taken from a human donor with melanoma. The sequencing here drew on CD8+ T cells sorted from blood (inferred from file names), taken from a patient given nivolumab and ipilimumab in sequence. The CDR3: CASSYKGANEQFF. The DNA of the CDR3 is TGTGCCAGCAGTTACAAGGGGGCTAATGAGCAGTTCTTC.